The T cell receptor (beta chain) under discussion was sequenced for a study of T cells in Graves' hyperthyroidism and ophthalmopathy. This clonotype was counted at least ten times. The antigen is unknown. Study results and limitations: Separating ophthalmopathy from stable hyperthyroidism was achieved by a 13 V-J model.

The V segment lost 5 bases and the J segment 3 bases; nucleotides outside the gene matches: 5. CDR3 length: 14 amino acids. Germline V gene sequence: CDR1 MNHEY, CDR2 SVGAGI. Amplification of TCR beta CDR3 regions used RNA as the template. HTBI primers were the set used in a first-round RT-PCR of the TCR CDR3. MiXCR was run by TCRdb on the multiplex PCR reads, yielding one entry per CDR3 protein. The sample shows 600,000 to 800,000 distinct CDR3 sequences, 30% to 40% of them seen only once. The sequenced material came from blood. The receptor's source is a middle-aged woman with Graves' hyperthyroidism. The gene calls are TRBV6-5 and TRBJ1-2; 8 positions agree with TRBD1. CDR3 DNA: TGTGCCAGCAGTACTGGACAGGGACACTATGGCTACACCTTC. Translated, it gives CASSTGQGHYGYTF.